This T cell receptor (beta chain) was sequenced in a study of blood T cell repertoires in COVID-19. V lost 0 bases and J lost 11, with 14 bases in between. The germline gives CDR1 GTSNPN, CDR2 SVGIG (reference sequence). This CDR3 region has 14 residues. Profiling relied on immunoSEQ multiplex PCR, and the TCRdb table lists in-frame clones only, not all of them. The data show about 79,000 clones, with around 89% seen just once and approximately 15% held by the top ten. The specimen sequenced was peripheral blood. This TCR derives from a man between 65 and 85 years old with active or convalescent COVID-19. J is TRBJ1-6 and V is TRBV30, with D unresolved. The CDR3 DNA sequence: TGTGCCTGGAGTGTAGTCGCGGGTAAAGCACCCCTCCACTTT. As protein: CAWSVVAGKAPLHF.